The text below deals with one T cell receptor beta chain. 13 Jbeta primers and 60 Vbeta primers were used for the PCR. Sequencing was performed with immunoSEQ multiplex PCR; in TCRdb, only in-frame clones are kept and a portion is missing. The sample yields fewer than 110,000 clones, approximately 74% seen once. This specimen belongs to a study of cytomegalovirus exposure and HLA in healthy donors. V lost 5 bases, J lost 0 bases, and 16 bases lay in between. Germline lookup yields CDR1 SGHTA and CDR2 FQGNSA. The CDR3 has 17 residues. The sample comprised PBMCs. The receptor's source is a woman aged 40-49 years in good health and CMV-seronegative. The V gene is TRBV7-2, the J gene TRBJ2-2; a weak D match, TRBD2 (6 bases). CDR3 region: CASSEDYTKSNTGELFF. The CDR3 region has the DNA TGTGCCAGCAGCGAGGACTATACCAAGTCGAACACCGGGGAGCTGTTTTTT.